The 2 T cell receptor beta chains given below trace back to one sample, sequenced in a study of T-cell reconstitution after alpha-beta-depleted transplantation in children. Preparation of the TCRbeta library used unique molecular identifiers. TCRdb itself ran the PCR reads through MiXCR, one entry per CDR3 protein. The table shows roughly 500,000 distinct CDR3 sequences, with approximately 12% occurring only once. The source material was PBMCs from the stem cell graft donor, sampled from the stem cell graft. Source of these receptors: a human donor who donated a stem cell graft to a child with combined immunodeficiency.

This clonotype was observed a few times. CDR3 in amino acids: CASSSGPRAYEQYF. CDR3 nucleotide sequence: TGTGCCAGCAGTTCCGGGCCCAGGGCCTACGAGCAGTACTTC. The chain couples TRBV6-5 to TRBJ2-7; a possible D gene is TRBD1 (5 bases). CDR3 length: 14 amino acids. Germline V gene sequence: CDR1 MNHEY, CDR2 SVGAGI. V lost 4 bases and J lost 2, with 12 bases in between.

The J gene is TRBJ2-1, the V gene TRBV24-1; D is undetermined. This CDR3 is 15 amino acids long. Per germline, CDR1 KGHDR and CDR2 SFDVKD. V was trimmed by 2 bases and J by 4 bases, leaving 11 bases between them. The CDR3 nucleotides read TGTGCCACCAGTGATTCGGACGGTCGGTACAATGAGCAGTTCTTC. Translating gives CATSDSDGRYNEQFF.